The entry below gives a single TCR beta chain sequence along with its context. Its antigen remains undetermined. No base quality values were provided; no much bigger clone lies one nucleotide off. The V end gives up 3 bases and the J end 4 bases, leaving 3 bases in the junction not matched to a gene. From the cysteine up to the phenylalanine, the CDR3 has a length of 13 residues. The CDR3 DNA has 39 bases and is translated from base 1. CDR1 and CDR2 were assigned from the germline V gene as SGDLS and YYNGEE. The listed sequencing device is Illumina NovaSeq 6000. Using 5'RACE with constant-segment primers, TCRalpha and TCRbeta cDNA libraries were constructed, with sample barcodes and unique molecular identifiers added in the process. Trizol reagent was used to extract RNA from every sample. Amplification of the libraries took two PCR steps, and the second step added a second sample barcode plus Illumina TruSeq adapters. Sequencing of the libraries was done on an Illumina NovaSeq, producing 2 x 150 bp paired-end reads. Per the original workflow: Reads were demultiplexed and collapsed into UMI-guided consensus sequences with migec v1.2.7. Using mixcr v2.1.11, UMI consensuses were aligned to TRA and TRB V and J templates and then assembled into clonotypes. Expanded or contracted clonotypes were those called significant by both edgeR and NoisET, with noise models trained on biological replicates. For edgeR calls, a false discovery rate-adjusted p below 0.01 and a log2 fold-change threshold of 1 were applied. As an exploratory analysis of dynamics, max-normalized trajectories of the 1000 most abundant clonotypes were examined by PCA with hierarchical clustering. The CD4 or CD8 phenotype of responding clones was assigned using the separately sequenced CD4+ and CD8+ repertoires. Through fastp at Q25 and MiXCR, TCRdb rebuilt clones from the public reads, retaining in-frame beta chains. All rows with the same CDR3 protein become a single entry with the most common DNA and genes. What appears here as the V and J calls and clone size reflects TCRdb's work, not the paper's. The sample table shows under 200,000 distinct CDR3 sequences, and 25% to 40% are seen once. The ten largest clones add up to approximately 12% of the sample.

Ficoll-Paque density gradient centrifugation was the method used to isolate PBMCs. These data come from a study of T-cell memory formation after mild COVID-19 (dated by TCRdb to the early 2020s). With respect to the entire study: TCR sequence clusters from the two donors were largely donor specific. In two donors, T-cell clones that expanded and contracted after mild COVID-19 were followed by sequencing TCRalpha and TCRbeta repertoires longitudinally. The cohort comprised two young, previously healthy adult volunteers, one female and one male.

On the study overall, not on this receptor specifically: Contracting CD4+ clones appeared mostly in the CM and EM memory subsets, whereas CD8+ clones were enriched in EMRA. Only a couple of mild cases were covered by the study, and larger cohorts that include severe cases with pre-infection samples were considered necessary. Balanced CD4/CD8 phenotypes were observed for clones contracting from day 15 to 85, whereas a bias towards CD4+ was observed for a second wave of clones expanding from day 15 to 37. Some responding clones were detected in pre-infection memory, suggesting pre-existing cross-reactive memory T cells joined the SARS-CoV-2 response. SARS-CoV-2 specificity of the second-wave clones peaking on day 37 was not confirmed.

This sequence uses TRBV9 and TRBJ1-2; 7 bases in the middle match TRBD1. The origin of this receptor is an adult woman who had mild COVID-19 (a few samples of this study predate the infection). The sample titles of this study are shuffled in the database, so cell type and time point are left out; the donor was told from shared clones. Sequenced sample: PBMCs or a T cell subset sorted from them (not recorded which). The CDR3 has the sequence CASSGGTVYGYTF. The nucleotide sequence is given as TGTGCCAGCAGCGGAGGGACAGTCTATGGCTACACCTTC.